The source of this T cell receptor (beta chain) is a study of blood T cell repertoires in COVID-19. Sequenced by immunoSEQ multiplex PCR; TCRdb stores in-frame clones only, minus some. The data show under 500,000 clones, 70% to 90% seen once. The V gene lost 1 base and the J gene lost 0 bases, with 3 bases spanning the gap. Looked up from germline, CDR1 is MNHEY and CDR2 is SMNVEV (reference sequence). CDR3 size: 13 residues. V gene TRBV27 combines with J gene TRBJ2-5; D remains unclear. Sequences were obtained from PBMCs or T cells enriched from blood (not recorded which). The TCR originated in a young woman with acute COVID-19. CDR3 DNA: TGTGCCAGCAGTTTATTCTACCAAGAGACCCAGTACTTC. Residues: CASSLFYQETQYF.